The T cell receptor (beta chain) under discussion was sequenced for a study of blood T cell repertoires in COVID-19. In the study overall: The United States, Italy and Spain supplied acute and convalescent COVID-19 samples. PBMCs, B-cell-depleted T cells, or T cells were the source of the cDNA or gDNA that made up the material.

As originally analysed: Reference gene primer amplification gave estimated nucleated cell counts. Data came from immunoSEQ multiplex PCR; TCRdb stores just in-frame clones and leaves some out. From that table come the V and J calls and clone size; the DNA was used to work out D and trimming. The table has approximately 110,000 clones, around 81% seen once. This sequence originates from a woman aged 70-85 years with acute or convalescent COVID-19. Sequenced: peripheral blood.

The CDR3 DNA sequence: TGTGCCAGCAGCTTGACAAGGACAGGGGGCTTGAGCTACACCTTC. Its translation is CASSLTRTGGLSYTF. The rearrangement links TRBV5-4 to TRBJ1-2, with 11 bases fitting TRBD1. Germline assignment: CDR1 SGHNT and CDR2 YYREEE (reference sequence). The CDR3 is 15 amino acids. Trimming at V came to 1 base and at J to 9 bases, leaving 8 bases not matched to a gene.